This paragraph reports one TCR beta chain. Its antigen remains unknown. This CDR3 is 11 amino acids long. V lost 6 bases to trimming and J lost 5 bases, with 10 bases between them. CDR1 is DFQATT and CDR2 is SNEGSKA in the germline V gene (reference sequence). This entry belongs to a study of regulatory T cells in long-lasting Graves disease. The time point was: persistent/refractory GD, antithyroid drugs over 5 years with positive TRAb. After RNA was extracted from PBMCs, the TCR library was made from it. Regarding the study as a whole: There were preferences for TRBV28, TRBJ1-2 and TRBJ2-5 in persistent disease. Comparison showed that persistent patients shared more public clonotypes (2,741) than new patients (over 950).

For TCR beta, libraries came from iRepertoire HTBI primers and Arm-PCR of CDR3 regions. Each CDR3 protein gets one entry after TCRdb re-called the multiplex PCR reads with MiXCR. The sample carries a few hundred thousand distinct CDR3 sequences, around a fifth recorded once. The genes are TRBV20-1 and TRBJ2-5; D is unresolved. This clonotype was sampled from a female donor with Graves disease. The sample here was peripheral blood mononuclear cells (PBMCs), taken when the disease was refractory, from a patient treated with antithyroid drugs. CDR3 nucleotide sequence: TGCAGTGCGGCCAGCCGGGAGACCCAGTACTTC. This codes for CSAASRETQYF.